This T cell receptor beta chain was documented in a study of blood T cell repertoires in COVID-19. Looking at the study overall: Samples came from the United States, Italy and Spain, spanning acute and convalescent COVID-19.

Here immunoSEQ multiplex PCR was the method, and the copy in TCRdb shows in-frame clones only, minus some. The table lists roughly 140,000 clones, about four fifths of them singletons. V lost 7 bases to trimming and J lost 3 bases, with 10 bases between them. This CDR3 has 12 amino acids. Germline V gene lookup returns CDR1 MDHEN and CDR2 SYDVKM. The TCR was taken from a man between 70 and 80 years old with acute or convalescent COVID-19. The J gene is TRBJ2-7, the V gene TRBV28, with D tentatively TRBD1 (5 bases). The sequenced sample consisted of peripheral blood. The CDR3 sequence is CASISGNYEQYF. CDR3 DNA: TGTGCCAGCATATCAGGGAACTACGAGCAGTACTTC.